What follows is one T cell receptor beta chain and its context. The source of the sample is a study of blood T cell repertoires in COVID-19. Across the whole study: Spain, Italy and the United States supplied samples that represented acute and convalescent COVID-19. PBMCs, B-cell-depleted T cells, or T cells provided the cDNA or gDNA that made up the material.

Original methodology: Using reference gene primer amplification, nucleated cell counts were estimated. Produced via immunoSEQ multiplex PCR; TCRdb's table is partial and in-frame only. V and J calls and clone size are copied from that table; D and trimming were computed from the DNA. The sample shows some 83,000 clones, around 88% of them seen only once. Sample: peripheral blood. The TCR comes from a man in his sixties with acute or convalescent COVID-19.

The CDR3 region has the DNA TGTGCCAGCAGCTTACTCGTGACAAACGAAGCCAAAAACATTCAGTACTTC. Amino acids: CASSLLVTNEAKNIQYF. This chain links TRBV5-6 with TRBJ2-4; D not resolved. The germline CDR1 and CDR2 sequences are SGHDT and YYEEEE. V lost 2 bases and J 0 bases, leaving 15 bases between the germline ends. The CDR3 contains 17 residues.